This TCR beta chain stems from a study of shared clonotypes between healthy human individuals. Background on the study: CD4 naive and CD4 memory each took three plates per donor, while CD8 naive took two and CD8 memory one. Overall study results and limits: It was expected that sequencing depth would affect clonotype sharing among donors.

As regards this clone: The antigen is undetermined.

Every subset's genomic DNA went evenly onto several immunoSEQ plates. It was about 190 ng DNA, around 33,000 T cell genomes, that sorted-subset replicate PCRs used. Data came from immunoSEQ multiplex PCR; TCRdb stores just in-frame clones and leaves some out. The table lists hundreds of thousands of clones, approximately 97% of them singletons. Germline CDR1 is SEHNR and CDR2 is FQNEAQ (reference sequence). The CDR3 covers 17 residues. Trimming removed 1 base at V and 8 bases at J, with 23 bases between. The sequenced material came from naive CD4+ T cells sorted from blood. As to subset: CD45RA+ positively selected. This chain links TRBV7-9 with TRBJ1-1, with D hard to call. This TCR was recovered from a woman in her twenties or thirties in good health. This CDR3 is CASSLVDGSTRFREAFF. CDR3 DNA sequence: TGTGCCAGCAGCTTAGTTGATGGCAGCACACGATTTCGCGAAGCTTTCTTT.